This T cell receptor (beta chain) was found in a study of CD8 T cells in ankylosing spondylitis. Points from the study as a whole: Disease-linked clones had a CD8+ phenotype and relatively low frequency in peripheral blood. A TCR beta motif of under ten highly homologous variants appeared characteristic of ankylosing spondylitis blood.

With regard to this clonotype: Antigen specificity is unknown. A read error may account for a junction end that differs from germline.

CDR3 size: 13 residues. Germline V CDR1 and CDR2: ENHRY, SYGVKD. From the 5' RACE reads, TCRdb called clonotypes with MiXCR, one entry per CDR3 protein. The sample contains about 160,000 distinct CDR3 sequences, 18% of which appear only once. Sequencing was carried out using blood, either unsorted or a sorted T cell fraction (not recorded which). This rearrangement joins TRBV10-3 to TRBJ1-5; D unclear. The receptor's source is a male donor with ankylosing spondylitis or in good health (not recorded which). CDR3 in amino acids: CAVSPDLNQPQHF. The CDR3 DNA follows: TGTGCCGTCAGTCCGGACCTTAATCAGCCCCAGCATTTT.